This T cell receptor beta chain was captured by sequencing in a study of Graves' ophthalmopathy and Graves' hyperthyroidism. V lost 2 bases and J lost 1; bases outside the gene matches: 3. The CDR3 is made up of 14 amino acids. In germline, CDR1 is DFQATT, CDR2 SNEGSKA (reference sequence). In this sample, this clonotype turned up many times. RNA transcripts were the source from which TCR beta CDR3 regions were amplified. RT-PCR in the first round used HTBI primers; a second-round multiplex PCR followed. Using its own MiXCR run on the multiplex PCR reads, TCRdb lists one record per CDR3 protein. The table lists over 500,000 distinct CDR3 sequences, approximately 22% of them singletons, with approximately 7% in the top ten.

This chain uses TRBV20-1 with TRBJ1-2, with TRBD1 matching over 8 bases. Input material: peripheral blood. The sequence was collected from a woman younger than 35 with stable Graves' hyperthyroidism. Some clones in this sample may be carry-over from other donors' samples. The CDR3 protein is CSARRTGLNYGYTF. The DNA for the CDR3 is TGCAGTGCTAGAAGGACAGGGCTTAACTATGGCTACACCTTC.